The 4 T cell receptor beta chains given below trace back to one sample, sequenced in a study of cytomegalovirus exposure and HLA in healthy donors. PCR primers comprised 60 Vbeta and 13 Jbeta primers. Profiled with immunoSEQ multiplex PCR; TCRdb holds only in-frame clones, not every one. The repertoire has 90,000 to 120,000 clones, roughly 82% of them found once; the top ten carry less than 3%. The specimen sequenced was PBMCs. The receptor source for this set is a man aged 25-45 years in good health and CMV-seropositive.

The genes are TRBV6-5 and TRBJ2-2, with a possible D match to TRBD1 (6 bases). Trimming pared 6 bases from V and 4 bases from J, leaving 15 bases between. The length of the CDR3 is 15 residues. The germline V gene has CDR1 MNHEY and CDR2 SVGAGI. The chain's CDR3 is CASRVNTGLTGELFF. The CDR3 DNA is TGTGCCAGCAGGGTTAACACAGGGCTCACCGGGGAGCTGTTTTTT.

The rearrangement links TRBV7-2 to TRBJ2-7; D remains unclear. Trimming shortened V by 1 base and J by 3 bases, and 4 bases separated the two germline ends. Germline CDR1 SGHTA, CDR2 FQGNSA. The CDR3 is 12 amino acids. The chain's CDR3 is CASSLDLYEQYF. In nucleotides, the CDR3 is TGTGCCAGCAGCTTAGATCTCTACGAGCAGTACTTC.

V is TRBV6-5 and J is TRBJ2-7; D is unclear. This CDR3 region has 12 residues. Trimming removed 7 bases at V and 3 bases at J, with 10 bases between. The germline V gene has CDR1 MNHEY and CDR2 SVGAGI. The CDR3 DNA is TGTGCCAGCAACAAACAGAACTACGAGCAGTACTTC. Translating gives CASNKQNYEQYF.

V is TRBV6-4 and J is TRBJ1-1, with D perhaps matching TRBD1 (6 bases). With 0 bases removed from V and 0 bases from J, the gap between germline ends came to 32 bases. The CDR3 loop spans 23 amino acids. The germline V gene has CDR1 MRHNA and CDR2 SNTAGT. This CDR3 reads CASSDSGDRPYFLGPTMNTEAFF. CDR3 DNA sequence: TGTGCCAGCAGTGACTCGGGAGACAGGCCCTATTTTCTGGGGCCCACTATGAACACTGAAGCTTTCTTT.